The rows below give T cell receptor beta chains drawn from one sample of a study of blood T cell repertoires in COVID-19. The assay was immunoSEQ multiplex PCR, and TCRdb's table has in-frame clones only and misses some. This repertoire shows about 220,000 clones, roughly 84% found once; its top ten account for approximately 7.3%. Material for sequencing was PBMCs or T cells enriched from blood (not recorded which). These receptors all stem from a woman between 35 and 50 years old who had recovered from COVID-19. Each CDR3 is given with its conserved first and last residue. Each record gives: CDR3 protein, CDR3 DNA, J gene, V gene, D gene, clone size. D genes are given only for firm matches. Size values are once, few and many counts, or a class for expanded clones, and some rows have none.

CASSQGSNQPQHF	TGTGCCAGCAGCCAGGGAAGCAATCAGCCCCAGCATTTT	TRBJ1-5	TRBV7-9	.	many
CASSSRQAHDTDTQYF	TGTGCCAGCAGCTCGAGACAGGCCCACGACACAGATACGCAGTATTTT	TRBJ2-3	TRBV3-1/TRBV3-2	.	.
CAISVSGRRGNEQFF	TGTGCCATCAGTGTTAGCGGGAGGAGGGGGAATGAGCAGTTCTTC	TRBJ2-1	TRBV10-3	TRBD2	.
CASSLLVSGRGRDTQYF	TGTGCCAGCAGCTTGCTGGTGAGCGGGAGAGGGAGGGATACGCAGTATTTT	TRBJ2-3	TRBV5-4	TRBD2	.
CASSRTSDTGELFF	TGCGCCAGCAGTCGGACTAGCGACACCGGGGAGCTGTTTTTT	TRBJ2-2	TRBV5-1	TRBD2	.
CASSPRGGSAYNEQFF	TGTGCCAGCAGCCCCCGGGGTGGCTCAGCCTACAATGAGCAGTTCTTC	TRBJ2-1	TRBV7-9	.	.
CSVEGGTSGRARNEQFF	TGCAGCGTTGAAGGGGGCACTAGCGGGAGGGCCAGGAATGAGCAGTTCTTC	TRBJ2-1	TRBV29-1	TRBD2	many
CASSLSGGRSYNEQFF	TGTGCCAGCAGTTTATCGGGCGGGAGATCCTACAATGAGCAGTTCTTC	TRBJ2-1	TRBV27	TRBD2	.
CASSLIGTSGRNEQFF	TGTGCCAGCAGCTTGATCGGGACTAGCGGGAGGAATGAGCAGTTCTTC	TRBJ2-1	TRBV5-5	TRBD2	few
CASSLVWQEGGYTF	TGTGCCAGCAGCTTAGTTTGGCAGGAGGGTGGCTACACCTTC	TRBJ1-2	TRBV7-2	.	.
CASSYIDVAAEQFF	TGTGCCAGCAGTTACATTGACGTAGCTGCTGAGCAGTTCTTC	TRBJ2-1	TRBV6-5	.	.
CASSLSGAPHPYNEQFF	TGTGCCAGCAGCCTAAGCGGAGCCCCCCACCCCTACAATGAGCAGTTCTTC	TRBJ2-1	TRBV5-6	.	.
CASSPKQASGNTIYF	TGTGCCAGCAGCCCGAAACAAGCGAGTGGAAACACCATATATTTT	TRBJ1-3	TRBV5-6	.	.
CASTSTGGGNTIYF	TGTGCCAGCACCTCGACGGGAGGGGGAAACACCATATATTTT	TRBJ1-3	TRBV2	.	many
CASSLGGGWDEQFF	TGTGCCAGCAGCTTAGGAGGGGGCTGGGATGAGCAGTTCTTC	TRBJ2-1	TRBV11-2	TRBD1	once
CASSYRRGSTDTQYF	TGTGCCAGCAGTTACCGTCGCGGGAGTACAGATACGCAGTATTTT	TRBJ2-3	TRBV6-5	TRBD2	.
CASSLGLAGGNEQFF	TGTGCCAGCAGCTTAGGACTAGCGGGAGGAAATGAGCAGTTCTTC	TRBJ2-1	TRBV11-3	TRBD2	few
CAISDILRPGQGTYGYTF	TGTGCCATCAGTGATATACTCAGACCGGGACAGGGAACTTATGGCTACACCTTC	TRBJ1-2	TRBV10-3	TRBD1	once
CASSFRRDTEAFF	TGTGCCAGCAGCTTCCGGAGGGACACTGAAGCTTTCTTT	TRBJ1-1	TRBV11-2	.	once
CASRDRVTEAFF	TGTGCCAGTCGGGACAGGGTCACTGAAGCTTTCTTT	TRBJ1-1	TRBV19	TRBD1	.
CSVDLWTGEETQYF	TGCAGCGTTGACCTTTGGACAGGGGAAGAGACCCAGTACTTC	TRBJ2-5	TRBV29-1	TRBD1	.
CASSEPGQGNYGYTF	TGTGCCAGCAGTGAGCCGGGACAGGGGAACTATGGCTACACCTTC	TRBJ1-2	TRBV2	TRBD1	.
CASSLGKLAGGMTGELFF	TGTGCCAGCAGCTTAGGCAAGCTAGCGGGAGGGATGACCGGGGAGCTGTTTTTT	TRBJ2-2	TRBV7-9	TRBD2	.
CASRTRTDYTEAFF	TGTGCCAGCAGAACCCGGACAGATTACACTGAAGCTTTCTTT	TRBJ1-1	TRBV5-6	.	.
CASSQTGRYGYTF	TGTGCCAGCAGCCAGACAGGGAGGTATGGCTACACCTTC	TRBJ1-2	TRBV28	TRBD1	few
CASSGSASGSENRQFF	TGTGCCAGCAGTGGGTCGGCCAGCGGGTCCGAAAATCGGCAGTTCTTC	TRBJ2-1	TRBV28	.	.
CAIGGPGANVLTF	TGTGCCATTGGTGGGCCTGGGGCCAACGTCCTGACTTTC	TRBJ2-6	TRBV27	.	once
CASSPRAGDSGELFF	TGTGCCAGCAGCCCCAGAGCGGGAGATTCCGGGGAGCTGTTTTTT	TRBJ2-2	TRBV9	TRBD2	.
CASSIVRGGDYGYTF	TGTGCCAGTAGTATAGTCAGAGGGGGCGACTATGGCTACACCTTC	TRBJ1-2	TRBV19	TRBD1	.